This TCR beta chain was observed in a study of blood T cell repertoires in COVID-19. At the level of the study: Sites across the United States, Italy and Spain contributed samples from acute and convalescent COVID-19. Sample material is recorded as cDNA or gDNA derived from T cells, B-cell-depleted T cells, or PBMCs.

The data were produced by immunoSEQ multiplex PCR, yet TCRdb's version contains in-frame clones alone and is incomplete. This sample has approximately 47,000 clones, with roughly 84% found just once. Trimming cost V 6 bases and J 3 bases; bases outside gene matches: 10. Germline V CDR1 and CDR2: MNHEY, SVGAGI. The CDR3 spans 15 residues. The gene calls are TRBV6-5 and TRBJ2-7; 8 positions agree with TRBD1. This TCR was sampled from a woman aged 55-69 years with acute or convalescent COVID-19. Sample: peripheral blood. Here the CDR3 reads CASSPGQGRIYEQYF. The CDR3, as DNA: TGTGCCAGCAGCCCAGGACAGGGACGGATCTACGAGCAGTACTTC.